The 32 T cell receptor beta chains below come from one sample, sequenced in a study of cytotoxic CD8 clonotypes in ibrutinib-treated CLL. The repertoire was sequenced with immunoSEQ multiplex PCR; TCRdb's copy has only in-frame clones and lacks some. The top ten hold roughly 27% of the sample, which has more than 9,500 clones, approximately 65% seen once. Sequencing was performed on PBMCs, taken before ibrutinib treatment. Receptors were obtained from a human donor with chronic lymphocytic leukemia.

The chain combines TRBV6-5 with TRBJ2-7; TRBD2 matches at 7 bases. Trimming removed 5 bases from V and 2 bases from J; junction bases left unmatched: 9. Germline V gene lookup returns CDR1 MNHEY and CDR2 SVGAGI. The CDR3 is made up of 15 amino acids. Written as DNA, the CDR3 is TGTGCCAGCAGTCTAAAGACCGGGGGGACCTACGAGCAGTACTTC. Its protein product is CASSLKTGGTYEQYF.

The chain recombines TRBV4-1 with TRBJ2-3; 9 bases match TRBD2. V lost 4 bases, J lost 2 bases, and 10 bases stayed unmatched. CDR3 size: 17 residues. The V gene's germline CDR1 is MGHRA and CDR2 YSYEKL. The CDR3 bases are TGCGCCAGCAGCCCTTGGGGGCTAGCGGGGATCACAGATACGCAGTATTTT. This codes for CASSPWGLAGITDTQYF.

In the case of this clone: In the same sample, other DNA sequences code for this CDR3. The V gene is TRBV27, the J gene TRBJ2-7; weak D call: TRBD2 (6 bases). Per the germline V gene, CDR1 is MNHEY and CDR2 is SMNVEV (reference sequence). V was clipped by 7 bases and J by 1 base, with 11 bases between them. The CDR3 is 13 residues long. The CDR3 loop reads CASMGGASYEQYF. Here the CDR3 DNA reads TGTGCCAGCATGGGCGGGGCGTCCTACGAGCAGTACTTC.

This clone showed up just once. The chain has TRBV28 and TRBJ1-5; 7 positions agree with TRBD1. The CDR3 runs 18 residues. J lost 4 bases, V lost 2 bases, and 14 bases had no gene match. Germline CDR1 is MDHEN and CDR2 is SYDVKM. CDR3 in DNA: TGTGCCAGCAGTTTACACCACTCGAGACAGGGTCCAAATCAGCCCCAGCATTTT. This encodes CASSLHHSRQGPNQPQHF. Using reference TRBV28 and TRBJ1-5 for the parts outside the CDR3, the full variable domain is DVKVTQSSRYLVKRTGEKVFLECVQDMDHENMFWYRQDPGLGLRLIYFSYDVKMKEKGDIPEGYSVSREKKERFSLILESASTNQTSMYLCASSLHHSRQGPNQPQHFGDGTRLSIL.

The chain has TRBV7-5 and TRBJ1-5. TRBV7-5 is a pseudogene. This CDR3 has 16 residues. The CDR3, as DNA: TGTGCCAGAAGCTTAGTAGAGGGGGGTGGCAATCAGCCCCAGCATTTT. The encoded protein is CARSLVEGGGNQPQHF.

The chain recombines TRBV27 with TRBJ2-2; D is perhaps TRBD1 (6 bases). V shed 3 bases and J shed 5 bases, with 10 bases lying between them. This CDR3 is built from 14 residues. In germline, CDR1 is MNHEY, CDR2 SMNVEV (reference sequence). CDR3 coding DNA: TGTGCCAGCAGTTTTTACAGGGATACCGGGGAGCTGTTTTTT. Translation: CASSFYRDTGELFF.

The V and J genes are TRBV5-4 and TRBJ1-6; weak D call: TRBD1 (5 bases). There are 15 residues in the CDR3. V lost 1 base to trimming and J lost 9 bases, with 14 bases between them. Germline loops: CDR1 SGHNT, CDR2 YYREEE (reference sequence). CDR3 DNA: TGTGCCAGCAGCTTGAAAGGGACCGGGATTTCACCCCTCCACTTT. Translating it yields CASSLKGTGISPLHF.

This clone was found a few times. The rearrangement links TRBV5-1 to TRBJ1-4; D may be TRBD1 (5 bases). V lost 4 bases and J lost 5, with 12 bases in between. The CDR3 spans 14 residues. Germline V lookup: CDR1 SGHRS, CDR2 YFSETQ. The CDR3 coding sequence is TGCGCCAGCAGCCCCGGACAAGCGAATGAAAAACTGTTTTTT. This sequence encodes CASSPGQANEKLFF.

This clone was recorded only once. For the CDR3, the DNA is TGTGCCAGCAGACCCGGACAGGAGAACTACGAGCAGTACTTC. Amino acid sequence: CASRPGQENYEQYF. The chain employs TRBV9 and TRBJ2-7, with 7 bases lining up with TRBD1. With 5 bases clipped from V and 3 bases from J, the junction kept 8 bases outside the gene matches. This CDR3 region has 14 residues. Germline V gene sequence: CDR1 SGDLS, CDR2 YYNGEE.

The chain joins TRBV21-1 to TRBJ1-4. TRBV21-1 is tagged as a pseudogene. The CDR3 has 13 residues. CDR3 sequence reads: CATPVRGEEKLFF. The CDR3 nucleotides read TGTGCCACCCCAGTAAGGGGGGAGGAAAAACTGTTTTTT.

This clone occurred a few times. The V and J genes are TRBV7-3 and TRBJ1-6, with D unclear. Between the trimmed V and J ends, which lost 6 bases and 5 bases, there was a span of 11 bases. The CDR3 runs to 14 residues. CDR1 is SGHTA, CDR2 FQGTGA, per germline. The CDR3 loop reads CASSREGNNSPLHF. The CDR3 DNA reads as TGTGCCAGCAGTAGGGAGGGAAATAATTCACCCCTCCACTTT.

The chain has TRBV7-3 and TRBJ2-5; TRBD2 aligns across 7 bases. The CDR3 is 14 residues long. V lost 6 bases to trimming and J lost 4 bases; unmatched junction nucleotides: 8. Germline V gene data show CDR1 as SGHTA and CDR2 as FQGTGA. In DNA, the CDR3 is TGTGCCAGCAGTCCGGGGAGGGGTGGAGAGACCCAGTACTTC. It codes for CASSPGRGGETQYF.

The gene calls are TRBV6-6 and TRBJ1-1, with TRBD1 as a possible D gene (5 bases). The CDR3 runs 15 residues. Per the germline V gene, CDR1 is MNHNY and CDR2 is SVGAGI (reference sequence). V gave up 6 bases and J gave up 1 base, with 15 bases separating them. This CDR3 is CASSSPGRANTEAFF. The CDR3 DNA follows: TGTGCCAGCAGCTCCCCGGGACGTGCGAACACTGAAGCTTTCTTT.

The chain employs TRBV7-9 and TRBJ2-1, with unresolved D. CDR3 length equals 16 residues. Germline CDR1 and CDR2: SEHNR and FQNEAQ (reference sequence). Trimming removed 1 base at V and 2 bases at J, with 12 bases between. This chain's CDR3 is CASSLDGQQPYNEQFF. The CDR3 bases are TGTGCCAGCAGCTTAGATGGGCAGCAGCCCTACAATGAGCAGTTCTTC.

This chain uses TRBV9 with TRBJ2-5, with a tentative D call TRBD1 (5 bases). The V end lost 0 bases, the J end lost 5 bases, and 11 bases lay between the germline ends. The CDR3 extends over 14 amino acids. Germline V gene data show CDR1 as SGDLS and CDR2 as YYNGEE. As DNA, the CDR3 is TGTGCCAGCAGCGTAGTACCAGGGTGGGAGACCCAGTACTTC. Protein product: CASSVVPGWETQYF. The complete variable domain, with remaining parts taken from reference TRBV9 and TRBJ2-5, reads DSGVTQTPKHLITATGQRVTLRCSPRSGDLSVYWYQQSLDQGLQFLIQYYNGEERAKGNILERFSAQQFPDLHSELNLSSLELGDSALYFCASSVVPGWETQYFGPGTRLLVL.

This chain uses TRBV27 with TRBJ2-1; D perhaps matches TRBD2 (6 bases). Per germline, CDR1 MNHEY and CDR2 SMNVEV (reference sequence). This CDR3 has 14 residues. Trimming took off 5 bases at V and 4 bases at J, with 12 bases between the two ends. In nucleotides, the CDR3 is TGTGCCAGCAGTCCAATGGGACTTTACAATGAGCAGTTCTTC. It codes for CASSPMGLYNEQFF.

The CDR3 DNA sequence: TGTGCCAGCGAACGAGGCGAGCAGTACTTC. Protein: CASERGEQYF. V gene TRBV28 combines with J gene TRBJ2-7; no definite D call. In germline, CDR1 is MDHEN, CDR2 SYDVKM. The CDR3 contains 10 residues. V was clipped by 8 bases and J by 6 bases, with 8 bases between them.

The chain carries TRBV30 and TRBJ1-1; D unclear. This CDR3 is built from 16 residues. V lost 2 bases, J lost 1 base, and 17 bases lay in between. Looked up from germline, CDR1 is GTSNPN and CDR2 is SVGIG (reference sequence). The CDR3 is CAWSPKVVRANTEAFF. As DNA, the CDR3 is TGTGCCTGGAGTCCCAAGGTCGTGAGGGCGAACACTGAAGCTTTCTTT.

This clone was detected only a few times. This chain joins TRBV6-5 and TRBJ1-6; no firm D call. Germline V gives CDR1 MNHEY, CDR2 SVGAGI. The V end was cut by 6 bases, the J end by 10 bases, with 19 bases between. The CDR3 totals 15 residues. The CDR3 sequence is CASSPRPPDRSPLHF. The CDR3 bases are TGTGCCAGCAGCCCCCGGCCCCCGGACCGGTCACCCCTCCACTTT.

The rearrangement links TRBV27 to TRBJ2-6; tentative D call: TRBD1 (6 bases). CDR1 MNHEY and CDR2 SMNVEV come from the germline V gene (reference sequence). Trimming took 2 bases from V and 8 from J, leaving 7 bases between them. CDR3 length: 13 residues. CDR3 protein: CASSLGTSNVLTF. The CDR3 region has the DNA TGTGCCAGCAGTTTAGGGACATCCAACGTCCTGACTTTC.

The chain couples TRBV29-1 to TRBJ2-1; 7 bases map to TRBD1. Germline V gene data show CDR1 as SQVTM and CDR2 as ANQGSEA. The CDR3 spans 12 residues. Germline trimming cut 6 bases from V and 7 bases from J; bases unmatched to any gene: 6. CDR3 in amino acids: CSVADRLNEQFF. In DNA form, the CDR3 reads TGCAGCGTAGCGGACAGGCTTAATGAGCAGTTCTTC.

The rearrangement joins TRBV7-2 to TRBJ2-1; TRBD2 might be the D (6 bases). Trimming took 5 bases from V and 13 from J, leaving 18 bases between them. The germline V gene has CDR1 SGHTA and CDR2 FQGNSA. There are 13 residues in the CDR3. The CDR3 here is CASSTRWDFHQFF. The CDR3 nucleotides read TGTGCCAGCAGCACCAGATGGGACTTCCATCAGTTCTTC. Filled out from reference TRBV7-2 and TRBJ2-1, the complete variable domain reads GAGVSQSPSNKVTEKGKDVELRCDPISGHTALYWYRQSLGQGLEFLIYFQGNSAPDKSGLPSDRFSAERTGGSVSTLTIQRTQQEDSAVYLCASSTRWDFHQFFGPGTRLTVL.

As DNA, the CDR3 is TGTGCCAGCAGCCTCGCGGGGTCTAGCACAGATACGCAGTATTTT. Protein: CASSLAGSSTDTQYF. The chain recombines TRBV4-2 with TRBJ2-3; possible D gene TRBD2, 6 bases. CDR1 and CDR2 (germline): LGHNA, YNFKEQ. Trimming removed 4 bases from V and 0 bases from J, with 11 bases in between. The CDR3 contains 15 residues.

The chain couples TRBV28 to TRBJ1-2; the D is unclear. The CDR3 loop spans 12 amino acids. Germline V gene lookup returns CDR1 MDHEN and CDR2 SYDVKM. V was clipped by 2 bases and J by 6 bases, with 7 bases between them. CDR3 sequence reads: CASSLRPDGYTF. Written as DNA, the CDR3 is TGTGCCAGCAGTTTACGGCCTGATGGCTACACCTTC.

The chain recombines TRBV5-1 with TRBJ2-3, with D possibly TRBD2 on 6 matching bases. This CDR3 has 16 residues. Trimming took off 4 bases at V and 0 bases at J, with 15 bases between the two ends. The germline gives CDR1 SGHRS, CDR2 YFSETQ. The CDR3 bases are TGCGCCAGCAGCCTCCGGGGAGGCCTAAGCACAGATACGCAGTATTTT. It encodes CASSLRGGLSTDTQYF. Full variable domain (missing parts from reference TRBV5-1 and TRBJ2-3): KAGVTQTPRYLIKTRGQQVTLSCSPISGHRSVSWYQQTPGQGLQFLFEYFSETQRNKGNFPGRFSGRQFSNSRSEMNVSTLELGDSALYLCASSLRGGLSTDTQYFGPGTRLTVL.

In nucleotides, the CDR3 is TGTGCCAGCAGCCCCATACTACAGGGCCGCTCCTACAATGAGCAGTTCTTC. Its protein is CASSPILQGRSYNEQFF. This chain uses TRBV28 with TRBJ2-1, with D possibly matching TRBD1 (6 bases). Germline CDR1 and CDR2: MDHEN and SYDVKM. The CDR3 covers 17 residues. Trimming shortened V by 6 bases and J by 0 bases, and 18 bases separated the two germline ends.

The count of this clone is one. V gene TRBV7-9 combines with J gene TRBJ2-7; TRBD1 matches 8 bases. This CDR3 has 16 residues. V trimming: 3 bases; J trimming: 0 bases; junction bases outside the gene matches: 7. Germline V CDR1 and CDR2: SEHNR, FQNEAQ (reference sequence). CDR3 loop: CASSLTTGGSSYEQYF. In DNA, the CDR3 is TGTGCCAGCAGCTTGACCACAGGGGGAAGCTCCTACGAGCAGTACTTC. Filled out from reference TRBV7-9 and TRBJ2-7, the complete variable domain reads DTGVSQNPRHKITKRGQNVTFRCDPISEHNRLYWYRQTLGQGPEFLTYFQNEAQLEKSRLLSDRFSAERPKGSFSTLEIQRTEQGDSAMYLCASSLTTGGSSYEQYFGPGTRLTVT.

V usage is TRBV19 and J usage is TRBJ1-5; perhaps TRBD1 as D (6 bases). V dropped 3 bases and J dropped 5 bases, with 14 bases sitting between them. The CDR3 extends over 15 amino acids. The V gene's germline CDR1 is LNHDA and CDR2 SQIVND (reference sequence). For the CDR3, the DNA is TGTGCCAGTAGTATCGAAGACAGGTTCGATCAGCCCCAGCATTTT. Translating it yields CASSIEDRFDQPQHF.

The chain recombines TRBV14 with TRBJ2-5, with TRBD1 identical over 7 bases. The ends lost 3 bases at V and 7 bases at J; junction bases unmatched: 8. The CDR3 runs 14 residues. CDR1 SGHDN and CDR2 FVKESK come from the germline V gene. This CDR3 reads CASSQRGDRSTQYF. The DNA of the CDR3 is TGTGCCAGCAGCCAGAGAGGGGACAGATCGACCCAGTACTTC.

The gene calls are TRBV9 and TRBJ2-3; weak D call: TRBD2 (5 bases). This CDR3 region has 15 residues. Germline-derived CDR1 and CDR2 are SGDLS and YYNGEE. V was trimmed by 1 base and J by 2 bases, leaving 11 bases between them. The CDR3 sequence is CASSVRSSFTDTQYF. For the CDR3, the DNA is TGTGCCAGCAGCGTACGTTCTAGCTTCACAGATACGCAGTATTTT. Combining the CDR3 with reference TRBV9 and TRBJ2-3 gives the whole variable domain DSGVTQTPKHLITATGQRVTLRCSPRSGDLSVYWYQQSLDQGLQFLIQYYNGEERAKGNILERFSAQQFPDLHSELNLSSLELGDSALYFCASSVRSSFTDTQYFGPGTRLTVL.

The rearrangement joins TRBV20-1 to TRBJ1-2; no clear D. V shed 5 bases and J shed 4 bases, with 5 bases lying between them. The CDR3 sequence is 10 residues long. Looked up from germline, CDR1 is DFQATT and CDR2 is SNEGSKA (reference sequence). The CDR3: CSAFVYGYTF. The CDR3 coding sequence is TGCAGTGCTTTTGTCTATGGCTACACCTTC.

V is TRBV30 and J is TRBJ2-7; tentatively, D is TRBD1 (5 bases). The CDR3 sequence is 13 residues long. Per the germline V gene, CDR1 is GTSNPN and CDR2 is SVGIG (reference sequence). Trimming shortened V by 7 bases and J by 7 bases, and 20 bases separated the two germline ends. In DNA, the CDR3 is TGTGCCTCAGGGCTGCCTCTCGTTGGGGAGCAGTACTTC. Translated: CASGLPLVGEQYF. Filled out from reference TRBV30 and TRBJ2-7, the complete variable domain reads SQTIHQWPATLVQPVGSPLSLECTVEGTSNPNLYWYRQAAGRGLQLLFYSVGIGQISSEVPQNLSASRPQDRQFILSSKKLLLSDSGFYLCASGLPLVGEQYFGPGTRLTVT.